Listed below are T cell receptor beta chains from one sample, sequenced in a study of metastatic and nonmetastatic thyroid tumors. TCRdb re-called the PCR reads with MiXCR. This sample has 40,000 or so clones, with approximately 15% found just once. The sample was blood. All receptors derive from a female donor with papillary thyroid cancer or a benign thyroid nodule (not recorded which). Some clones in this sample may be carry-over from other donors' samples. The CDR3 runs from the conserved cysteine through the conserved F or W. The D gene is left open where the match is weak. Size values are once, few and many counts, or a class for expanded clones, and some rows have none.

v_call	clone_size	cdr3_length	j_call	d_call	cdr3_aa	cdr3_nt
TRBV5-8	many	14	TRBJ1-5	NA	CASSGWTEDQPQHF	TGTGCCAGCAGCGGGTGGACAGAGGATCAGCCCCAGCATTTT
TRBV9	many	12	TRBJ2-5	NA	CASSGSFQTQYF	TGTGCCAGCAGCGGCAGCTTCCAGACCCAGTACTTC
TRBV24-1	many	15	TRBJ2-1	NA	CATSDHGQIYNEQFF	TGTGCCACCAGTGATCACGGGCAGATCTACAATGAGCAGTTCTTC
TRBV19	many	13	TRBJ1-1	NA	CASARQLNTEAFF	TGTGCCAGCGCCAGACAGCTGAACACTGAAGCTTTCTTT
TRBV28	NA	16	TRBJ2-1	NA	CASSWEGESGYSEQFF	TGTGCCAGCAGTTGGGAGGGGGAGAGCGGATACAGTGAGCAGTTCTTC
TRBV20-1	many	14	TRBJ1-1	NA	CSASPRGFNTEAFF	TGCAGTGCTAGCCCCCGGGGATTTAACACTGAAGCTTTCTTT
TRBV5-1	NA	13	TRBJ2-7	TRBD2	CASSLIAGYEQYF	TGCGCCAGCAGCTTAATAGCGGGGTACGAGCAGTACTTC
TRBV28	few	17	TRBJ1-5	NA	CASSLAYRAISSQPQHF	TGTGCCAGCAGTTTAGCCTATAGGGCCATCAGCAGTCAGCCCCAGCATTTT
TRBV5-4	many	15	TRBJ2-1	TRBD2	CASSLEGSGGNEQFF	TGTGCCAGCAGCTTGGAGGGTAGCGGGGGCAATGAGCAGTTCTTC
TRBV19	many	13	TRBJ2-1	TRBD2	CASSGLAGGEQFF	TGTGCCAGTAGCGGACTAGCGGGCGGTGAGCAGTTCTTC
TRBV6-1	medium-sized	15	TRBJ2-1	TRBD2	CASSPPGGAYNEQFF	TGTGCCAGCAGTCCCCCGGGGGGGGCCTACAATGAGCAGTTCTTC
TRBV12-3/TRBV12-4	many	13	TRBJ2-2	NA	CASSHGVGGELFF	TGTGCCAGCAGTCACGGGGTCGGGGGGGAGCTGTTTTTT
TRBV20-1	many	12	TRBJ1-1	TRBD1	CSVQGAETEAFF	TGCAGTGTTCAGGGGGCGGAAACTGAAGCTTTCTTT